This TCR beta chain was obtained from a study of blood T cell repertoires in COVID-19. Study as a whole: There were acute and convalescent COVID-19 samples, and they came from the United States, Italy and Spain.

Under the authors' procedure: For nucleated cells, counts were estimated from reference gene primer amplification. Here immunoSEQ multiplex PCR was the method, and the copy in TCRdb shows in-frame clones only, minus some. Clonal size and the V and J genes are those of that table, whereas D and trimming came from the DNA. The sample comprises around 250,000 clones, around 80% of which are singletons, and roughly 4% rests with the top ten. Recruits, aged roughly 18 to 90 years, lived in 24 US areas. In assigning cohorts, the study relied on participant-reported clinical history. The sample was PBMCs or T cells enriched from blood (not recorded which). The source of this sequence is a young man with acute COVID-19.

The CDR3 sequence: CSGRTEAETQYF. For the CDR3, the DNA is TGCAGCGGGAGGACAGAGGCAGAGACCCAGTACTTC. The chain has TRBV29-1 and TRBJ2-5; a possible D gene is TRBD1 (6 bases). The CDR3 contains 12 residues. V gave up 7 bases and J gave up 4 bases, with 13 bases separating them. Germline values: CDR1 SQVTM, CDR2 ANQGSEA.